This T cell receptor (beta chain) is drawn from a study of cytomegalovirus exposure and HLA in healthy donors. Use of 60 Vbeta and 13 Jbeta primers characterized the PCR. This table comes from immunoSEQ multiplex PCR, and its TCRdb copy is limited to in-frame clones, with some not included. The sample holds some 120,000 clones, around a tenth seen once. In this sample, this clone turned up a few times. Its antigen is unknown. Broader study findings: A later analysis linked a missense DCLRE1C variant to TCR beta V- and J-gene trimming. In a later analysis, an Asian-associated ancestry cluster reportedly showed fewer N-insertions than the approximately 660-donor mean. An analysis that came later showed most CMV-associated TCR beta chains appearing HLA-restricted. Further analysis, carried out later, found HLA-associated TCR beta chains more clonally expanded than equally common other chains.

CDR1 is SNHLY, CDR2 FYNNEI, per germline. The ends were cut back, 5 bases at V and 9 bases at J, with 14 bases in the middle. CDR3 size: 13 residues. The receptor was derived from a man aged 25 to 45 in good health and CMV-seronegative. V is TRBV2 and J is TRBJ1-5; D perhaps matches TRBD1 (5 bases). Material: PBMCs. In nucleotides, the CDR3 is TGTGCCAGCAGTAGCGAAGGGGTAGGGCCCCAGCATTTT. Protein: CASSSEGVGPQHF.